This TCR beta chain was recorded in a study of beta chain features in type 1 diabetes. Regarding the study as a whole: PCR might preferentially amplify shorter templates, equally in patients and controls.

The whole isolated RNA underwent reverse transcription, so sequencing captured expressed TCRB transcripts. The assay was immunoSEQ multiplex PCR, and TCRdb's table has in-frame clones only and misses some. The sample records roughly 230,000 clones, around 10% being singletons. Of note for this clone: Antigen specificity is unknown.

The sequenced sample was naive CD4+ T cells from blood. The TCR sequence derives from a woman aged 18 to 35 in good health.

Here the CDR3 DNA reads TGTGCCAGTGACCGGGAGACGAACACTGAAGCTTTCTTT. Translating it yields CASDRETNTEAFF. The chain recombines TRBV2 with TRBJ1-1; D gene uncertain. This CDR3 is built from 13 residues. Trimming shortened V by 9 bases and J by 1 base, and 12 bases separated the two germline ends. In germline, CDR1 is SNHLY, CDR2 FYNNEI.